This T cell receptor (beta chain) stems from a study of shared clonotypes between healthy human individuals. Study-wide findings and caveats: Relative to clonotypes present in all four donors, those not shared had lower generation probabilities. Across subsets, estimated richness was generally greater for naive than for memory populations.

In the case of this clone: The target antigen is unknown.

Splitting of CD4+ cells produced CD45RA+ naive and CD45RA-negative memory subsets. The CDR3 is 16 residues long. Germline CDR1 is SGHAT and CDR2 is FQNNGV. The ends lost 6 bases at V and 3 bases at J; junction bases unmatched: 12. Only in-frame clones appear in the TCRdb table, and some are missing; sequencing was by immunoSEQ multiplex PCR. The sample holds over a million clones, more than 75% seen once. This clonotype was obtained from a man younger than 35 in good health. Some clones in this sample may be carry-over from other donors' samples. Sequenced sample: memory CD4+ T cells from PBMCs. Regarding subset: CD45RA-negative fraction. This rearrangement joins TRBV11-2 to TRBJ2-5; TRBD1 matches 8 bases. The CDR3 DNA reads TGTGCCAGCAGGGCACCTATTCGGGACAGGAAAGAGACCCAGTACTTC. It specifies CASRAPIRDRKETQYF. The variable domain in full, completed from reference TRBV11-2 and TRBJ2-5, reads EAGVAQSPRYKIIEKRQSVAFWCNPISGHATLYWYQQILGQGPKLLIQFQNNGVVDDSQLPKDRFSAERLKGVDSTLKIQPAKLEDSAVYLCASRAPIRDRKETQYFGPGTRLLVL.